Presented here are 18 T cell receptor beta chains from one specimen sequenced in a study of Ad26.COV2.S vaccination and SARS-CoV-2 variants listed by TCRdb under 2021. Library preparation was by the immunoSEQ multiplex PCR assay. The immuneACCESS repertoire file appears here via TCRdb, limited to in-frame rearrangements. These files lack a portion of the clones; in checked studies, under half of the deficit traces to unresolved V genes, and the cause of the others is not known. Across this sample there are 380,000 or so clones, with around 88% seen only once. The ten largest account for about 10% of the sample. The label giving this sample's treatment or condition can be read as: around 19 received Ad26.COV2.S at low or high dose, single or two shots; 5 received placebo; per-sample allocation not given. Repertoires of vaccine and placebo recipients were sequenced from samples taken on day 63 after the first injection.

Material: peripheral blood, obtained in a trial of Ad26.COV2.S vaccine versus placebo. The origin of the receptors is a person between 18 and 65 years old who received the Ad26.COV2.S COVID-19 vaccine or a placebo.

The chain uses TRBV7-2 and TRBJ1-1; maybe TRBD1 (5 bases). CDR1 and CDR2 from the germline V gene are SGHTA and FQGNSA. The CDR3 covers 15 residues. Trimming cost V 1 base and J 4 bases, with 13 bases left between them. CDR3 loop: CASSLGGATSTEAFF. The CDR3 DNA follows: TGTGCCAGCAGCTTAGGGGGCGCAACGAGCACTGAAGCTTTCTTT.

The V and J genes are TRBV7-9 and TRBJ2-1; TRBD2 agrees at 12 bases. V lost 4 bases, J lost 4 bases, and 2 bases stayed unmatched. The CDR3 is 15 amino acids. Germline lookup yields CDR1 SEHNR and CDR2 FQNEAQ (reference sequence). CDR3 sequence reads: CASSSTSGGYNEQFF. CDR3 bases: TGTGCCAGCAGCTCCACTAGCGGGGGGTACAATGAGCAGTTCTTC.

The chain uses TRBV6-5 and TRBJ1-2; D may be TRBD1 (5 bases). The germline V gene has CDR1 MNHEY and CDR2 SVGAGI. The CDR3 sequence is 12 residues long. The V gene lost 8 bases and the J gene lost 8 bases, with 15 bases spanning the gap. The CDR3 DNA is TGTGCCAGCCTAGGGGTGTTCTCAGGCTACACCTTC. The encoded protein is CASLGVFSGYTF.

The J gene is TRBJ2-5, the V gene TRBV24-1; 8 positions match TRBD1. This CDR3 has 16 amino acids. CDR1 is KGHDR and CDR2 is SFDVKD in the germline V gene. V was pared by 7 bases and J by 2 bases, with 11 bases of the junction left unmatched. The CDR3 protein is CATSPADRAEQETQYF. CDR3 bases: TGTGCCACCAGCCCGGCGGACAGGGCTGAGCAAGAGACCCAGTACTTC.

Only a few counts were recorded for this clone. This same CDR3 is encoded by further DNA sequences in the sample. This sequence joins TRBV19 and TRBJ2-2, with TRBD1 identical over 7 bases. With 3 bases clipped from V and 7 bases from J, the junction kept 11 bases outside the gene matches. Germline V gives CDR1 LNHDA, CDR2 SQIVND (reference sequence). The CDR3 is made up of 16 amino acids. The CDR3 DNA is TGTGCCAGTAGTATCGTGGACAGGAGATACCGCGGGGAGCTGTTTTTT. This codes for CASSIVDRRYRGELFF.

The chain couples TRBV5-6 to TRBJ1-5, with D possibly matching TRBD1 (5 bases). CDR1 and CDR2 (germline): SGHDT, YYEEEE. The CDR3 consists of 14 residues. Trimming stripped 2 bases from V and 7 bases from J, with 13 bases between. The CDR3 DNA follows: TGTGCCAGCAGCTTTCGGGGCCTCGGACAGCCCCAGCATTTT. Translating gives CASSFRGLGQPQHF. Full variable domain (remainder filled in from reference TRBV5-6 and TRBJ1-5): DAGVTQSPTHLIKTRGQQVTLRCSPKSGHDTVSWYQQALGQGPQFIFQYYEEEERQRGNFPDRFSGHQFPNYSSELNVNALLLGDSALYLCASSFRGLGQPQHFGDGTRLSIL.

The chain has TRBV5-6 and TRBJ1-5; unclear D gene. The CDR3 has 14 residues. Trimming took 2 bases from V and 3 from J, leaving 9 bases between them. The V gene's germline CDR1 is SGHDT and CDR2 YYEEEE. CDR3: CASSLGGANQPQHF. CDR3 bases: TGTGCCAGCAGCTTAGGAGGCGCCAATCAGCCCCAGCATTTT.

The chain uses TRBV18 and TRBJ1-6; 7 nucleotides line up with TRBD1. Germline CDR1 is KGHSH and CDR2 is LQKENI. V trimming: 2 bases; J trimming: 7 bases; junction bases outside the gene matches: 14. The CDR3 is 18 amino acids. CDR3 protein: CASSPFNRQGGWNSPLHF. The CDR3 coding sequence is TGTGCCAGCTCACCATTCAACCGACAGGGAGGATGGAATTCACCCCTCCACTTT.

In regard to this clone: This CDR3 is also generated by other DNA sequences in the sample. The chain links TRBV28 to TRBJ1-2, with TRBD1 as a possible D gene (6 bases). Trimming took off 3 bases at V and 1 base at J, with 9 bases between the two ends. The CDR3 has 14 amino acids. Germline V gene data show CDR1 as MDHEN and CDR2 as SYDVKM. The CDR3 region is CASSFEGVNYGYTF. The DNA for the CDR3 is TGTGCCAGCAGTTTTGAGGGGGTTAACTATGGCTACACCTTC.

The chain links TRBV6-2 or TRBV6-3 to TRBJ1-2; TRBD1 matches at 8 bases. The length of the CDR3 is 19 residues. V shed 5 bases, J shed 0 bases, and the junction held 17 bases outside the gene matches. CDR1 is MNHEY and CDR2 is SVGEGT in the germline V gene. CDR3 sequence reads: CASSTLGQAIPTSNYGYTF. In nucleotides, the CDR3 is TGTGCCAGCAGTACCTTGGGACAGGCCATTCCCACTTCTAACTATGGCTACACCTTC.

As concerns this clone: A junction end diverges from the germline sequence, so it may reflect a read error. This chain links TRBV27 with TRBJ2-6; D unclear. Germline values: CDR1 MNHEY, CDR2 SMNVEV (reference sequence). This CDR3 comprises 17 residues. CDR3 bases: TGTGCCAGCAGGTTATTAAGCAGTGTCTCTGGGGCCAACGTCCTGACTTTC. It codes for CASRLLSSVSGANVLTF.

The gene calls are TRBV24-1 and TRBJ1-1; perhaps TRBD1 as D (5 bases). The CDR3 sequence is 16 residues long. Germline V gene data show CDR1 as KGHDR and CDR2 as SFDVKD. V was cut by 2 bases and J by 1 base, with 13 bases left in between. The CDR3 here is CATSDWEGQANTEAFF. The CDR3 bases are TGTGCCACCAGTGATTGGGAGGGGCAGGCGAACACTGAAGCTTTCTTT.

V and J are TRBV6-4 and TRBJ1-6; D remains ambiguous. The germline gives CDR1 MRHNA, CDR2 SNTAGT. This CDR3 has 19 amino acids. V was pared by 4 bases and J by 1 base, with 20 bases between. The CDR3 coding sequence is TGTGCCAGCAGTGTAGAGGAGTCCACCTACATATCCTATAATTCACCCCTCCACTTT. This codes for CASSVEESTYISYNSPLHF.

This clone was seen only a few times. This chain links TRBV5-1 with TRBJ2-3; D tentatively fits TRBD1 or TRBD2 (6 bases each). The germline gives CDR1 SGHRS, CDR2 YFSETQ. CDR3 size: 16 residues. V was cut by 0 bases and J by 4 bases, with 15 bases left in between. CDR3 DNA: TGCGCCAGCAGCTTGGTAGGGGGGCTGGGACCAGATACGCAGTATTTT. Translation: CASSLVGGLGPDTQYF.

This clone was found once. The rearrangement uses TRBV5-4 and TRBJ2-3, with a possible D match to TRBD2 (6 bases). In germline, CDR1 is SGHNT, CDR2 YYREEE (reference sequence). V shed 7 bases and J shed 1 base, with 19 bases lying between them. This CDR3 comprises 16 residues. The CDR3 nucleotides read TGTGCCAGCGCCCCTGAGGGGAGGACGGGCACAGATACGCAGTATTTT. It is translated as CASAPEGRTGTDTQYF.

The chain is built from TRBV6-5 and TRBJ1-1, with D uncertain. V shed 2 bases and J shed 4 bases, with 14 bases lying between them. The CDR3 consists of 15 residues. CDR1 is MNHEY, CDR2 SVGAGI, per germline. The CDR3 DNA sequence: TGTGCCAGCAGTTACCCCGGGAGGTCAGGCACTGAAGCTTTCTTT. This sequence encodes CASSYPGRSGTEAFF.

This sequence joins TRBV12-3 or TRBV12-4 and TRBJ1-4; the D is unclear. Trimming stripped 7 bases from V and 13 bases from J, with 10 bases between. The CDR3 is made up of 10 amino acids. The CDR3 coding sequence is TGTGCCAGCATGACCGGGTTACTGTTTTTT. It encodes CASMTGLLFF.

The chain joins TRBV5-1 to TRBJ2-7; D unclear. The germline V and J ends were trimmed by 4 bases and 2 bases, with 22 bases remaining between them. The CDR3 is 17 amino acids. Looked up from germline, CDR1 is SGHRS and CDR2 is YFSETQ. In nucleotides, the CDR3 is TGCGCCAGCAGCAGATCCACGATAGTCGGAAGACCCTACGAGCAGTACTTC. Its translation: CASSRSTIVGRPYEQYF.